Listed here is a single TCR beta chain. Its antigen is unknown. This sample was taken from a study of cytomegalovirus exposure and HLA in healthy donors. Study conclusions and caveats: A likely sequencing artifact accounted for one observed cluster of highly shared sequence variants.

Per germline, CDR1 KGHSH and CDR2 LQKENI. This CDR3 region has 13 residues. V lost 4 bases to trimming and J lost 5 bases; unmatched junction nucleotides: 4. 13 Jbeta primers and 60 Vbeta primers were used for the PCR. Method: immunoSEQ multiplex PCR; TCRdb's copy keeps in-frame clones and lacks some. Here the sample spans 65,000 to 95,000 clones, approximately 78% being singletons. The receptor comes from a male donor in good health and CMV-seropositive. Specimen: PBMCs. The rearrangement links TRBV18 to TRBJ2-7; 8 nucleotides line up with TRBD2. CDR3 sequence (DNA): TGTGCCAGCTCACTTCAGCGGGAGAACGAGCAGTACTTC. Its translation: CASSLQRENEQYF.